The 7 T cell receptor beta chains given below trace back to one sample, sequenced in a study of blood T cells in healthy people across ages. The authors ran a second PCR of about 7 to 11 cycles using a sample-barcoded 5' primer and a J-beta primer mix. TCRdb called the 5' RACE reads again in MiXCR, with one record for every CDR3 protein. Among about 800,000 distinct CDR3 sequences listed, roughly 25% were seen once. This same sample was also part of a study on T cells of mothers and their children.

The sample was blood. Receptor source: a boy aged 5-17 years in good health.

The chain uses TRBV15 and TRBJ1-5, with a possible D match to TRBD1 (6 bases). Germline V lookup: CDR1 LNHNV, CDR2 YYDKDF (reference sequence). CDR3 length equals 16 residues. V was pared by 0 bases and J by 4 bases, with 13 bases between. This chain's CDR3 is CATSRDWGAGNQPQHF. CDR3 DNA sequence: TGTGCCACCAGCAGAGATTGGGGGGCTGGGAATCAGCCCCAGCATTTT.

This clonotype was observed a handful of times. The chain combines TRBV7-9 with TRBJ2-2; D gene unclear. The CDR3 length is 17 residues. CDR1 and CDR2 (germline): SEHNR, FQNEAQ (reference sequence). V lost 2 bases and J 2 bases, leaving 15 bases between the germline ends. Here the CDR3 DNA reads TGTGCCAGCAGCTTAATTCGACAAACCGCAAACACCGGGGAGCTGTTTTTT. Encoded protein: CASSLIRQTANTGELFF.

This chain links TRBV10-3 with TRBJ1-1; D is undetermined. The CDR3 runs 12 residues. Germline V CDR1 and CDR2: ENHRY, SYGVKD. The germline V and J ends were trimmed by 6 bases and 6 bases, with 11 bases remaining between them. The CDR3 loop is CAISSDGPEAFF. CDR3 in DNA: TGTGCCATCAGCTCGGACGGCCCTGAAGCTTTCTTT.

The CDR3 is CASSQDSWTGQETQYF. DNA of the CDR3: TGCGCCAGCAGCCAAGACTCCTGGACAGGGCAAGAGACCCAGTACTTC. The gene calls are TRBV4-3 and TRBJ2-5; TRBD1 matches at 8 bases. The CDR3 runs 16 residues. J was trimmed by 2 bases and V by 0 bases; bases with no gene match: 5. CDR1 is LGHNA, CDR2 YSLEER, per germline.

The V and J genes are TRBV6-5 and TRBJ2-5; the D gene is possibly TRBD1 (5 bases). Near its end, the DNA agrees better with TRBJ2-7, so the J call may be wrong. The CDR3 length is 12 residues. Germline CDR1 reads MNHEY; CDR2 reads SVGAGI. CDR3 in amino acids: CASSYAGFEQYF. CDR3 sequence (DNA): TGTGCCAGCAGTTACGCAGGGTTCGAGCAGTACTTC.

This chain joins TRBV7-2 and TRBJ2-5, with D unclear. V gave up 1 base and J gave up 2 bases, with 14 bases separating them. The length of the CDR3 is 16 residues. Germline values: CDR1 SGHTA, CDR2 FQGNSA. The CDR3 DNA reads TGTGCCAGCAGCTTAGAGTCTATGTGGCGTCAAGAGACCCAGTACTTC. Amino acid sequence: CASSLESMWRQETQYF.

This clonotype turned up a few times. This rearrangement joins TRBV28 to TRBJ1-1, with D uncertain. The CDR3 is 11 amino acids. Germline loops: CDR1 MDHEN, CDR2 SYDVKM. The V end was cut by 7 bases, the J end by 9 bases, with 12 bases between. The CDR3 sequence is CASTIGIKAFF. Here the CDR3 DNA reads TGTGCCAGCACCATCGGAATAAAAGCTTTCTTT.